This T cell receptor (beta chain) was captured in a study of STAT3 mutations in large granular lymphocyte leukemia. Study-wide results and limits: In T-cell large granular lymphocyte leukemia, about half of patients showed multiple immunodominant subclonotypes.

Clones were read by immunoSEQ multiplex PCR, and TCRdb kept only the in-frame ones, dropping some. Here the sample spans some 2,400 clones, 55% to 80% being singletons. For this clone: Its antigen is currently unknown.

Trimming shortened V by 4 bases and J by 0 bases, and 10 bases separated the two germline ends. The CDR3 sequence is 14 residues long. CDR1 and CDR2 (germline): MDHEN, SYDVKM. The gene calls are TRBV28 and TRBJ2-7, with D possibly being TRBD2 (6 bases). Sequenced: peripheral blood mononuclear cells. The origin of this receptor is a woman aged 45-65 years with T-cell large granular lymphocyte leukemia. Some clones in this sample may be carry-over from other donors' samples. CDR3 protein: CASSSGGLSYEQYF. In nucleotides, the CDR3 is TGTGCCAGCAGTTCCGGGGGACTCTCCTACGAGCAGTACTTC.